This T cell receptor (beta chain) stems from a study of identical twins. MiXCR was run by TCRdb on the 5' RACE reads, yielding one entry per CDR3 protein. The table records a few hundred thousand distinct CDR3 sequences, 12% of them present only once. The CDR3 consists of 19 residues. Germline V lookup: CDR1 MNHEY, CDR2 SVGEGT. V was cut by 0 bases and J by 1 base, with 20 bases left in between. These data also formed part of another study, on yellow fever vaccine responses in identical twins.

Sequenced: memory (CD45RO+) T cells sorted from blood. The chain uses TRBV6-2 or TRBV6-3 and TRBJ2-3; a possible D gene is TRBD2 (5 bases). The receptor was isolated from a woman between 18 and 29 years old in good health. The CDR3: CASSYSLRGPKSGTDTQYF. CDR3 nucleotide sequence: TGTGCCAGCAGTTACTCGTTACGCGGGCCAAAATCCGGCACAGATACGCAGTATTTT.